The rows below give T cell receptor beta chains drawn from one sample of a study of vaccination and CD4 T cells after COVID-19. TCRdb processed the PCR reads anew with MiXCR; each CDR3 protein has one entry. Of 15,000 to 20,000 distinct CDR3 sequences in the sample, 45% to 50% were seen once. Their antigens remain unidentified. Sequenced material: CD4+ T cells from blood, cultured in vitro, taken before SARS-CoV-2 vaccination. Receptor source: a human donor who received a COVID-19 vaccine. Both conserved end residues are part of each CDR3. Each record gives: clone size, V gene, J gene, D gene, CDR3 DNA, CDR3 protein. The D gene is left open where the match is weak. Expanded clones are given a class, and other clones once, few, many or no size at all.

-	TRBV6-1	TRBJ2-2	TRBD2	TGTGCCGTCGAACATGGTAGCGGGGGGATCACCGGGGAGCTGTTTTTT	CAVEHGSGGITGELFF
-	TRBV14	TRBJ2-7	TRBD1	TGTGCCAGCAGCCAGACCTGGGACAGTGTTGGGTACTTC	CASSQTWDSVGYF
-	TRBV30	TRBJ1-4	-	TGTGCCTGGAGTGTTCGACGGGGGCGGGAAAAACTGTTTTTT	CAWSVRRGREKLFF
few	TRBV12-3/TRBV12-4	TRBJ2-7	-	TGTGCCTCCAGCTTGGGCCTCGTGTTACGCGAGCAGTACTTC	CASSLGLVLREQYF
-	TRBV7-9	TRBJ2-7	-	TGTGCCAGCAGCTCCTACACAACCTACGAGCAGTACTTC	CASSSYTTYEQYF
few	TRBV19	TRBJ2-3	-	TGTGCCAGTAGTGTAAGGGTGGGTACAGATACGCAGTATTTT	CASSVRVGTDTQYF
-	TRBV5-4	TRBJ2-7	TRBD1	TGTGCCAGCAGCTTGGGACAGGGTATGGAGGAGCAGTACTTC	CASSLGQGMEEQYF
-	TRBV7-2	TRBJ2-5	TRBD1	TGTGCCAGCAGCCCGACAGGGGAAGAGACCCAGTACTTC	CASSPTGEETQYF
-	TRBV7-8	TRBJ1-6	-	TGTGCCAGCAGCCAAGGGACGTCGACAGATAATTCACCCCTCCACTTT	CASSQGTSTDNSPLHF
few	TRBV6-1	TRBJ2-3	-	TGTGCCAGCACTAAAGGAGGGACAGGCACAGATACGCAGTATTTT	CASTKGGTGTDTQYF
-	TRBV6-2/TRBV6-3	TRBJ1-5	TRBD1	TGTGCCAGCACCAAGACAGGGGAAGGTGATCAGCTCCAGCATTTT	CASTKTGEGDQLQHF
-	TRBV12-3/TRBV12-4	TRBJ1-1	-	TGTGCCAGCAGTTTCGAGGCATCCCTGAGGGGAACTGAAGCTTTCTTT	CASSFEASLRGTEAFF
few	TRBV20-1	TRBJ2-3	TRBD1	TGCAGTGCTAGAGAAACAGGGGGGCATACGCAGTATTTT	CSARETGGHTQYF
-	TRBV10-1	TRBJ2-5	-	TGCGCCAGCAGTGAGTCTAGTGCGGGGCAAGAGACCCAGTACTTC	CASSESSAGQETQYF
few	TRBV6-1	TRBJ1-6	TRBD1	TGTGCCAGCACATGGACAGGGAACGGATCACCCCTCCACTTT	CASTWTGNGSPLHF
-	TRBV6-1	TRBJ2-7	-	TGTGCCAGCAGGGACGCCAGGGCCCACGAGCAGTACTTC	CASRDARAHEQYF
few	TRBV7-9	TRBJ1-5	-	TGTGCCAGCAGCCCCCGGGGGGGGGATTTAAATCAGCCCCAGCATTTT	CASSPRGGDLNQPQHF
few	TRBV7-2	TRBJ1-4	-	TGTGCCAGCAGCTTAGGATGGAAACTGTTTTTT	CASSLGWKLFF
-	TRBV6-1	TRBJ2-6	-	TGTGCCAGCAGTGCCGGCTTAATCTCTGGGGCCAACGTCCTGACTTTC	CASSAGLISGANVLTF
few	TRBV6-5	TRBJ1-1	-	TGTGCCAGCAGTTACTACGGGAACACTGAAGCTTTCTTT	CASSYYGNTEAFF
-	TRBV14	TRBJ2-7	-	TGTGCCAGCAGCCAAAGTTCCTTTTTTGGCATTTCGGATTACGAGCAGTACTTC	CASSQSSFFGISDYEQYF
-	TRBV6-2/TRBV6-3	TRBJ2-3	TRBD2	TGTGCCAGCAGTTACGGATGGCGGGGGGGCCCCGGAGATACGCAGTATTTT	CASSYGWRGGPGDTQYF
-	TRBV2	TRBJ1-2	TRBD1	TGTGCCAGCAGTCCTATCAGGGGACAGGGCTACACCTTC	CASSPIRGQGYTF
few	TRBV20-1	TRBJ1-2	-	TGCAGTGCTCCCACGCCTGCGGAGTCGCACTATGGCTACACCTTC	CSAPTPAESHYGYTF
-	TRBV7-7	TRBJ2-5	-	TGTGCCAGCAGCTCGGGTCTAGTAAGCGAGACCCAGTACTTC	CASSSGLVSETQYF
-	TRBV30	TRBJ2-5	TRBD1	TGTGCCCCCCGCCCGGGACAGGGTCCTTGGACCCAGTACTTC	CAPRPGQGPWTQYF
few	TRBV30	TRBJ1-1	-	TGTGCCTGGAGTGTTCTTGTGAGGACTGAAGCTTTCTTT	CAWSVLVRTEAFF
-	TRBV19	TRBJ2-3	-	TGTGCCAGTAGTAAGGGGGTTACAGATACGCAGTATTTT	CASSKGVTDTQYF
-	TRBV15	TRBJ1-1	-	TGTGCCACCAGCAGAGCGGTCACTGAAGCTTTCTTT	CATSRAVTEAFF
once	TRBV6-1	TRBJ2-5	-	TGTGCCAGCAGGGAGGCAGCTGTGGAGACCCAGTACTTC	CASREAAVETQYF
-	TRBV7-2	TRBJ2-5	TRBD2	TGTGCCAGCAGCTTAGACCCCACTAGCGCGGAGACCCAGTACTTC	CASSLDPTSAETQYF
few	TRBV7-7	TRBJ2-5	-	TGTGCCAGCAGCTTAGGAGCGCGAGAGACCCAGTACTTC	CASSLGARETQYF
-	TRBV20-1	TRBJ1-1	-	TGCAGTGCTAGCCCTGGGACTGAAGCTTTCTTT	CSASPGTEAFF
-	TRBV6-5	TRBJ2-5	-	TGTGCCAGCAGTTACACCCGGGAACGGGAGACCCAGTACTTC	CASSYTRERETQYF
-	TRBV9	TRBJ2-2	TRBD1	TGTGCCAGCAGCGTATGGCAGGGGGCCACCGGGGAGCTGTTTTTT	CASSVWQGATGELFF
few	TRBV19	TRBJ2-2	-	TGTGCCAGTAACTCTGTAGGGCAGGACACCGGGGAGCTGTTTTTT	CASNSVGQDTGELFF
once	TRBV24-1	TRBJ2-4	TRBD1	TGTGCCACCAGTGGCCCCTTCAAATCGGGACAGCTCAAAAACATTCAGTACTTC	CATSGPFKSGQLKNIQYF
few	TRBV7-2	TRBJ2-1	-	TGTGCCAGCAGCTTCGGGACATATTACAATGAGCAGTTCTTC	CASSFGTYYNEQFF
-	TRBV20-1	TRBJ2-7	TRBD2	TGCAGTGCTAGACTCCGGGGGGGGCACGAGCAGTACTTC	CSARLRGGHEQYF
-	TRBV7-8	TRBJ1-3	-	TGTGCCAGCAGCTTGGGGCAGAGGTTTAGTCGTTCTGGAAACGCCATATATTTT	CASSLGQRFSRSGNAIYF
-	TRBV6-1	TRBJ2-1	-	TGTGCCAGCTCACGCGGGGGCCTTATCTCTAATGAGCAGTTCTTC	CASSRGGLISNEQFF
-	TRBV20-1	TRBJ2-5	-	TGCAGTGCTAGACGCGACGGGGGCCTGGAGACCCAGTACTTC	CSARRDGGLETQYF
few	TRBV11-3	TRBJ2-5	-	TGTGCCAGCAGCTGGCTATCGGGAGAGACCCAGTACTTC	CASSWLSGETQYF
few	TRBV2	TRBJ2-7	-	TGTGCCAGCAGTGTCCTTAGGGCCGAGCAGTACTTC	CASSVLRAEQYF
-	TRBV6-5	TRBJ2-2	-	TGTGCCAGCAGTTACCCACTCAGGGGGGACACCGGGGAGCTGTTTTTT	CASSYPLRGDTGELFF
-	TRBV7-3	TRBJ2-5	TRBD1	TGTGCCAGCAGCCCAACGACAGGGGGCTGGATAGAGACCCAGTACTTC	CASSPTTGGWIETQYF
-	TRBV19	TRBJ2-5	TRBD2	TGTGCCAGTAATGTCGTTAGCGGGGACCAAGAGACCCAGTACTTC	CASNVVSGDQETQYF